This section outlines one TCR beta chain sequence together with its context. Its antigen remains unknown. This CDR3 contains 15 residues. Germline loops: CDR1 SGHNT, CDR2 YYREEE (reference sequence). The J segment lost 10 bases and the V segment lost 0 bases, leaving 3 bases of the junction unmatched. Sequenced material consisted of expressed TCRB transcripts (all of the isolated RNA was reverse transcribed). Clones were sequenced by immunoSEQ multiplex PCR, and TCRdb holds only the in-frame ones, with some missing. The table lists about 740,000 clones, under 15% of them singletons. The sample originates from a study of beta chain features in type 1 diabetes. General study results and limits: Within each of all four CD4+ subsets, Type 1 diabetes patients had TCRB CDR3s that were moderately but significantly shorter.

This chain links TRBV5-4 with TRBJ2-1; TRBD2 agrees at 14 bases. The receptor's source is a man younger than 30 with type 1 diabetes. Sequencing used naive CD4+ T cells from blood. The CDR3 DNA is TGTGCCAGCAGCTTGGGACTAGCGGGGGGGCAAGAGCAGTTCTTC. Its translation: CASSLGLAGGQEQFF.